The source of this TCR beta chain is a study of cytomegalovirus exposure and HLA in healthy donors. Study results and limitations: Productive status was seen about 87% or about 30% of the time for most TCR beta V segments in an earlier analysis.

A note on this clone: Its antigen is not known. This sample also contains other DNA sequences that code for the same CDR3.

The PCR contained 60 Vbeta and 13 Jbeta primers. Sequenced by immunoSEQ multiplex PCR; TCRdb stores in-frame clones only, minus some. The top ten clones hold around 1.3% of a sample with over 150,000 clones, about 77% of them seen once. CDR1 and CDR2 (germline): MDHEN, SYDVKM. The ends lost 6 bases at V and 3 bases at J; junction bases unmatched: 2. The CDR3 sequence is 14 residues long. The sequence was obtained from a woman aged 45-60 years in good health and CMV-seronegative. Sequenced input: PBMCs. The chain has TRBV28 and TRBJ2-2; 9 bases fit TRBD1. The CDR3 nucleotides are TGTGCCAGCAGCGGGACAGGGCACACCGGGGAGCTGTTTTTT. Translated: CASSGTGHTGELFF.